A single sample is the source of the 14 T cell receptor beta chains below, sequenced in a study of CXCR3-negative and CXCR3-positive naive CD8 T cells (dated by TCRdb to between 2017 and 2020). The study at large found these results: Compared with CXCR3-negative naive cells, CXCR3-positive naive cells had TRB CDR3s with higher hydrophobicity (lower Kidera factor 4), lower energy, and higher strength and volume indices.

The run used a NextSeq 550. The Human TCR Profiling Kit (MiLaboratory) was used to prepare UMI-labeled 5' RACE TRB cDNA libraries. TCRdb reprocessed the reads, and each CDR3 protein sequence is entered once, without DNA. The sample's table lists a count of about 130,000 distinct CDR3 sequences. Approximately 0.54% of the sample is in the top ten clones. Which antigens these TCRs recognize remains unknown. Sequenced sample: naive CXCR3+ CD8+ T cells from blood. In the paper's terms, the cell subset or site label means: CD45RO-CCR7+CD27+CD95- naive CD8+ T cells expressing CXCR3 (TNR3+). The receptors shown here come from a human donor in good health. Some clones in this sample may be carry-over from other donors' samples.

The CDR3 here is CASSASGRAEGDEQFF. The J gene is TRBJ2-1, the V gene TRBV9; TCRdb proposes TRBD2, but this gene call is untestable without DNA. The CDR3 loop spans 16 amino acids. CDR1 is SGDLS, CDR2 YYNGEE, per germline.

The chain combines TRBV12-3 or TRBV12-4 with TRBJ1-4; no DNA is available, so the TRBD1 call from TCRdb remains unchecked. This CDR3 comprises 14 residues. The CDR3 loop is CASSLVGANEKLFF.

The V call is TRBV29-1, the J call TRBJ2-7; without DNA, the TCRdb call of TRBD1 cannot be checked. Germline assignment: CDR1 SQVTM and CDR2 ANQGSEA. The CDR3 consists of 13 residues. This CDR3 reads CSVLGQGHYEQYF.

This sequence joins TRBV20-1 and TRBJ2-1; TCRdb's D gene call, TRBD2, goes unchecked for lack of DNA. This CDR3 has 14 residues. The germline V gene encodes CDR1 DFQATT and CDR2 SNEGSKA (reference sequence). The CDR3 loop reads CSAPTSGGYNEKFF.

The rearrangement uses TRBV12-3 or TRBV12-4 and TRBJ2-1; TCRdb's D call of TRBD2 is untestable without DNA. The CDR3 is 13 amino acids. The CDR3 loop reads CASSGRLAREQFF.

The rearrangement uses TRBV7-9 and TRBJ2-3; as DNA is missing, the TRBD1 call by TCRdb cannot be tested. CDR1 and CDR2 from the germline V gene are SEHNR and FQNEAQ (reference sequence). The CDR3 sequence is 16 residues long. The CDR3 is CASIPPFAPGTDTQYF.

The chain combines TRBV29-1 with TRBJ2-7; TCRdb indicates TRBD1, and absent DNA this call remains unverified. The CDR3 is 12 residues long. Germline values: CDR1 SQVTM, CDR2 ANQGSEA. The CDR3: CSVAPGGYEQYF.

This rearrangement joins TRBV12-3 or TRBV12-4 to TRBJ2-3; TCRdb calls TRBD2, which cannot be checked without DNA. CDR3 length equals 15 residues. CDR3 residues: CASSPTGLVSDTQYF.

The rearrangement uses TRBV11-1 and TRBJ2-7; TCRdb's D call, TRBD2, is unchecked because there is no DNA. CDR1 and CDR2 from the germline V gene are SGHAT and FQDESV (reference sequence). CDR3 size: 15 residues. CDR3: CASSHLAGGPYEQYF.

The chain is built from TRBV12-3 or TRBV12-4 and TRBJ2-7. There are 11 residues in the CDR3. The CDR3: CASNIRHEQYF.

This chain connects TRBV29-1 to TRBJ2-1; TCRdb returns TRBD1, unconfirmable since there is no DNA. The CDR3 sequence is 11 residues long. Germline values: CDR1 SQVTM, CDR2 ANQGSEA. The CDR3: CSVEDQGEQFF.

V and J are TRBV5-1 and TRBJ1-1. Germline V gene lookup returns CDR1 SGHRS and CDR2 YFSETQ. The CDR3 is made up of 13 amino acids. The CDR3 loop reads CASCFHGDTEAFF. Complete variable domain (other parts from reference TRBV5-1 and TRBJ1-1): KAGVTQTPRYLIKTRGQQVTLSCSPISGHRSVSWYQQTPGQGLQFLFEYFSETQRNKGNFPGRFSGRQFSNSRSEMNVSTLELGDSALYLCASCFHGDTEAFFGQGTRLTVV.

The V call is TRBV29-1, the J call TRBJ2-7. Germline CDR1 SQVTM, CDR2 ANQGSEA. The CDR3 totals 13 residues. CDR3 protein: CSVEDSNPYEQYF.

The chain combines TRBV6-5 with TRBJ2-5; there is no DNA to check the TCRdb D call of TRBD1. Germline V gene data show CDR1 as MNHEY and CDR2 as SVGAGI. The CDR3 runs 15 residues. CDR3: CASTLGARMGETQYF.